These 27 T cell receptor beta chains originate from one sample sequenced in a study of blood T cell repertoires in COVID-19. The method was immunoSEQ multiplex PCR; TCRdb's version includes in-frame clones alone and lacks a portion of them. The table lists some 150,000 clones, about nine tenths of them singletons, with 2% to 2.5% in the top ten. Specimen: peripheral blood. All receptors come from a human donor in a cohort sampled during active COVID-19.

The chain employs TRBV7-9 and TRBJ2-5, with TRBD2 matching 13 bases. The CDR3 is 14 amino acids. V lost 6 bases to trimming and J lost 6 bases; unmatched junction nucleotides: 4. Germline V gives CDR1 SEHNR, CDR2 FQNEAQ (reference sequence). DNA of the CDR3: TGTGCCAGCAGGTTGGGACTAGCGGGGCAGACCCAGTACTTC. Translating it yields CASRLGLAGQTQYF.

The rearrangement uses TRBV2 and TRBJ2-5; D may be TRBD1 (6 bases). This CDR3 has 14 residues. Trimming stripped 5 bases from V and 0 bases from J, with 10 bases between. Germline lookup yields CDR1 SNHLY and CDR2 FYNNEI. The CDR3, as DNA: TGTGCCAGCAGTACCCGGGACAACCAAGAGACCCAGTACTTC. It codes for CASSTRDNQETQYF. Complete variable domain (other parts from reference TRBV2 and TRBJ2-5): EPEVTQTPSHQVTQMGQEVILRCVPISNHLYFYWYRQILGQKVEFLVSFYNNEISEKSEIFDDQFSVERPDGSNFTLKIRSTKLEDSAMYFCASSTRDNQETQYFGPGTRLLVL.

V usage is TRBV24-1 and J usage is TRBJ2-1, with TRBD2 matching 7 bases. Trimming cost V 3 bases and J 5 bases; bases outside gene matches: 9. The V gene's germline CDR1 is KGHDR and CDR2 SFDVKD. This CDR3 has 16 residues. The CDR3 coding sequence is TGTGCCACCAGTGATGGTTTGGGAGGGGAGAACAATGAGCAGTTCTTC. This codes for CATSDGLGGENNEQFF.

The chain combines TRBV7-2 with TRBJ1-1; no firm D call. Per germline, CDR1 SGHTA and CDR2 FQGNSA. Deletions cut 3 bases from V and 1 base from J, with 12 bases between. The CDR3 covers 15 residues. In DNA form, the CDR3 reads TGTGCCAGCAGCTTGAGGGATTCAACGAACACTGAAGCTTTCTTT. This sequence encodes CASSLRDSTNTEAFF.

The chain employs TRBV9 and TRBJ2-1, with 7 bases that match TRBD2. The CDR3 totals 16 residues. Germline V gene data show CDR1 as SGDLS and CDR2 as YYNGEE. The V and J ends lost 2 bases and 1 base, in that order; junction bases with no gene match: 6. The CDR3 nucleotides are TGTGCCAGCAGCGTCTCCGGGGGGTGGTCCTACAATGAGCAGTTCTTC. Translation: CASSVSGGWSYNEQFF.

This clone was seen only a few times. This chain uses TRBV2 with TRBJ2-2; 8 bases map to TRBD2. The CDR3 is 14 residues long. Trimming removed 7 bases from V and 5 bases from J; junction bases left unmatched: 6. Germline CDR1 is SNHLY and CDR2 is FYNNEI. CDR3 in DNA: TGTGCCAGCACATACTTAGCGGGAACCGGGGAGCTGTTTTTT. This sequence encodes CASTYLAGTGELFF.

The V gene is TRBV5-1, the J gene TRBJ1-4, with 8 bases fitting TRBD1. Germline V gives CDR1 SGHRS, CDR2 YFSETQ. The CDR3 sequence is 16 residues long. The trim removed 0 bases at V and 3 bases at J, leaving 4 bases unmatched. The CDR3 sequence: CASSLVPTGANEKLFF. For the CDR3, the DNA is TGCGCCAGCAGCTTGGTTCCGACAGGGGCTAATGAAAAACTGTTTTTT.

J is TRBJ1-5 and V is TRBV19; maybe TRBD1 (6 bases). Germline V gene lookup returns CDR1 LNHDA and CDR2 SQIVND (reference sequence). V was cut by 11 bases and J by 1 base, with 24 bases left in between. The CDR3 covers 17 residues. CDR3 nucleotide sequence: TGTGCCGCTTCAGCCGGAATGGGGGCGCAAAGCAATCAGCCCCAGCATTTT. Translating gives CAASAGMGAQSNQPQHF.

The chain employs TRBV19 and TRBJ1-3, with TRBD1 identical over 8 bases. Losses at the gene ends were 5 bases for V and 3 bases for J; bases not matched to a gene: 3. Germline CDR1 LNHDA, CDR2 SQIVND (reference sequence). This CDR3 is 14 amino acids long. The CDR3 sequence is CASSGTGFGNTIYF. In DNA form, the CDR3 reads TGTGCCAGTAGTGGGACAGGTTTTGGAAACACCATATATTTT.

This clone turned up a few times. The genes are TRBV18 and TRBJ2-3; TRBD2 might be the D (6 bases). Germline loops: CDR1 KGHSH, CDR2 LQKENI. The CDR3 sequence is 14 residues long. The V gene lost 3 bases and the J gene lost 5 bases, with 12 bases spanning the gap. This chain's CDR3 is CASSPTRSGDTQYF. CDR3 coding DNA: TGTGCCAGCTCACCGACTAGAAGTGGAGATACGCAGTATTTT.

CDR3: CASSQGWTSPSPLHF. The CDR3 DNA follows: TGTGCCAGCAGCCAAGGATGGACATCACCCTCACCCCTCCACTTT. V and J are TRBV3-1 (or the pseudogene TRBV3-2) and TRBJ1-6; TRBD1 is a possible D gene (5 bases). Germline V gene lookup returns CDR1 LGHDT and CDR2 YNNKEL (reference sequence). The V end was cut by 1 base, the J end by 10 bases, with 14 bases between. This CDR3 has 15 amino acids.

The chain joins TRBV7-9 to TRBJ1-2; 10 bases are a match to TRBD1. CDR1 SEHNR and CDR2 FQNEAQ come from the germline V gene (reference sequence). V was clipped by 6 bases and J by 4 bases; unmatched bases: 11. The CDR3 runs 16 residues. Written as DNA, the CDR3 is TGTGCCAGCAGTCCCGTCGGGGGGACAGGGGTCTATGGCTACACCTTC. Protein: CASSPVGGTGVYGYTF.

The chain recombines TRBV18 with TRBJ2-3; maybe TRBD2 (6 bases). Germline V gene lookup returns CDR1 KGHSH and CDR2 LQKENI. V lost 6 bases, J lost 2 bases, and 12 bases lay in between. CDR3 length: 14 residues. CDR3 protein: CASSRTTNTDTQYF. As DNA, the CDR3 is TGTGCCAGCTCGAGGACTACAAACACAGATACGCAGTATTTT.

The gene calls are TRBV28 and TRBJ2-5; TRBD1 agrees at 10 bases. V lost 8 bases to trimming and J lost 1 base; unmatched junction nucleotides: 1. From germline, CDR1 is MDHEN and CDR2 SYDVKM. The CDR3 has 13 amino acids. The CDR3 DNA reads TGTGCCAGCGGACAGGGGGGCCAAGAGACCCAGTACTTC. As protein: CASGQGGQETQYF.

The rearrangement uses TRBV7-2 and TRBJ1-5, with D possibly matching TRBD1 (6 bases). CDR1 is SGHTA and CDR2 is FQGNSA in the germline V gene. V lost 5 bases and J lost 1, with 15 bases in between. CDR3 length: 16 residues. DNA for the CDR3: TGTGCCAGCAGCCGCAACGCAGGGGTCAGCAATCAGCCCCAGCATTTT. As protein: CASSRNAGVSNQPQHF.

This rearrangement joins TRBV4-3 to TRBJ1-4, with 7 bases matching TRBD1. Germline V CDR1 and CDR2: LGHNA, YSLEER. This CDR3 contains 16 residues. With 3 bases clipped from V and 4 bases from J, the junction kept 8 bases outside the gene matches. The CDR3 here is CASSHLPGQRNEKLFF. The CDR3 coding sequence is TGCGCCAGCAGCCATTTACCGGGACAGCGTAATGAAAAACTGTTTTTT.

This chain links TRBV29-1 with TRBJ2-7; TRBD1 aligns across 11 bases. The CDR3 extends over 14 amino acids. V lost 5 bases and J lost 6; bases outside the gene matches: 9. From germline, CDR1 is SQVTM and CDR2 ANQGSEA. The CDR3 nucleotides read TGCAGCGTTAGAGGACAGGGGGCTAAGGGCGAGCAGTACTTC. This translates into CSVRGQGAKGEQYF.

The chain employs TRBV5-1 and TRBJ2-1; D remains ambiguous. From germline, CDR1 is SGHRS and CDR2 YFSETQ. V lost 0 bases, J lost 5 bases, and 9 bases lay in between. This CDR3 region has 14 residues. The CDR3 protein is CASSLAAGNNEQFF. The DNA of the CDR3 is TGCGCCAGCAGCTTGGCGGCAGGTAACAATGAGCAGTTCTTC. Supplemented by reference TRBV5-1 and TRBJ2-1, the full variable domain reads KAGVTQTPRYLIKTRGQQVTLSCSPISGHRSVSWYQQTPGQGLQFLFEYFSETQRNKGNFPGRFSGRQFSNSRSEMNVSTLELGDSALYLCASSLAAGNNEQFFGPGTRLTVL.

The V and J genes are TRBV4-2 and TRBJ2-1, with TRBD2 matching over 9 bases. Trimming took 4 bases from V and 7 from J; bases not matched to a gene: 17. The V gene's germline CDR1 is LGHNA and CDR2 YNFKEQ. CDR3 size: 18 residues. The CDR3 region has the DNA TGTGCCAGCAGCCGATTCAACCTGGGGCTAGCGGGAAGTAATGAGCAGTTCTTC. Amino acids: CASSRFNLGLAGSNEQFF.

This clone was detected only once. The chain combines TRBV3-1 (or the pseudogene TRBV3-2) with TRBJ2-2; the D is unclear. The length of the CDR3 is 15 residues. Trimming took 0 bases from V and 7 from J, leaving 12 bases between them. Germline assignment: CDR1 LGHDT and CDR2 YNNKEL (reference sequence). CDR3 loop: CASSQEGTTGGELFF. The DNA for the CDR3 is TGTGCCAGCAGCCAAGAGGGCACGACCGGCGGGGAGCTGTTTTTT.

Only a few counts were recorded for this clone. V usage is TRBV4-3 and J usage is TRBJ2-5; 9 nucleotides agree with TRBD2. J lost 2 bases, V lost 3 bases, and 10 bases had no gene match. This CDR3 contains 17 residues. The germline V gene has CDR1 LGHNA and CDR2 YSLEER. The CDR3 DNA sequence: TGCGCCAGCAGCCAGGGGGCCCTAGCGGGAACGCAAGAGACCCAGTACTTC. Protein product: CASSQGALAGTQETQYF.

The chain has TRBV28 and TRBJ2-7, with TRBD1 identical over 12 bases. This CDR3 is 14 amino acids long. Trimming cost V 6 bases and J 6 bases; bases outside gene matches: 6. The germline CDR1 and CDR2 sequences are MDHEN and SYDVKM. CDR3 region: CASRPGQGAREQYF. The CDR3 coding sequence is TGTGCCAGCAGGCCGGGACAGGGGGCTCGCGAGCAGTACTTC.

The gene calls are TRBV10-1 and TRBJ2-1; D is perhaps TRBD1 (6 bases). Trimming cost V 1 base and J 5 bases, with 12 bases left between them. Germline V gene lookup returns CDR1 WNHNN and CDR2 SYGVQD (reference sequence). The CDR3 sequence is 15 residues long. CDR3 DNA: TGCGCCAGCAGTGAGTTGGCAGGGGCCCACAATGAGCAGTTCTTC. It is translated as CASSELAGAHNEQFF.

This clone was seen only once. The genes are TRBV25-1 and TRBJ1-6; the D gene is possibly TRBD1 (6 bases). The CDR3 extends over 17 amino acids. CDR1 MGHDK and CDR2 SYGVNS come from the germline V gene. V lost 2 bases and J lost 4, with 15 bases in between. The CDR3 loop reads CASSERGHLAYNSPLHF. The CDR3 nucleotides read TGTGCCAGCAGTGAAAGGGGACACTTAGCTTATAATTCACCCCTCCACTTT.

This clone was counted a single time. This chain connects TRBV5-8 to TRBJ1-1, with D possibly matching TRBD1 (5 bases). The CDR3 has 15 amino acids. Germline values: CDR1 SGHTS, CDR2 YDEGEE. V was trimmed by 1 base and J by 6 bases, leaving 16 bases between them. In DNA, the CDR3 is TGTGCCAGCAGCTTGTCGCGGGGTGTAGGGGCTGAAGCTTTCTTT. It is translated as CASSLSRGVGAEAFF.

The CDR3: CASSFSGPGEQYF. As DNA, the CDR3 is TGTGCCAGCAGCTTTAGCGGGCCGGGCGAGCAGTACTTC. The V gene is TRBV7-2, the J gene TRBJ2-7; 7 bases match TRBD2. Trimming at V came to 3 bases and at J to 6 bases, leaving 5 bases not matched to a gene. Per the germline V gene, CDR1 is SGHTA and CDR2 is FQGNSA. The CDR3 contains 13 residues.

The V and J genes are TRBV28 and TRBJ2-4; 8 bases match TRBD1. The germline V gene has CDR1 MDHEN and CDR2 SYDVKM. V dropped 6 bases and J dropped 3; count of bases not matched to a gene: 7. The CDR3 covers 15 residues. CDR3 coding DNA: TGTGCCAGCAGCGCATCCGGGACAGGCAAAAACATTCAGTACTTC. Its translation: CASSASGTGKNIQYF. Variable domain in full (rest from reference TRBV28 and TRBJ2-4): DVKVTQSSRYLVKRTGEKVFLECVQDMDHENMFWYRQDPGLGLRLIYFSYDVKMKEKGDIPEGYSVSREKKERFSLILESASTNQTSMYLCASSASGTGKNIQYFGAGTRLSVL.